Below, 8 T cell receptor beta chains from the same sample are listed, as sequenced in a study of cytomegalovirus exposure and HLA in healthy donors. 13 Jbeta primers and 60 Vbeta primers were used for the PCR. Sequencing used immunoSEQ multiplex PCR; TCRdb keeps in-frame clones, though not all of them. Among around 150,000 clones listed, more than 70% were seen once. The sequencing sample was made of PBMCs. These receptors were obtained from a man aged 40-50 years in good health and CMV-seronegative.

This chain connects TRBV30 to TRBJ2-7, with a weak D call TRBD2 (5 bases). V lost 4 bases, J lost 2 bases, and 18 bases lay in between. CDR3 length: 15 amino acids. The germline V gene encodes CDR1 GTSNPN and CDR2 SVGIG (reference sequence). The CDR3 nucleotides read TGTGCCTGGACCCTCGAGGGAGCTTACCCCTACGAGCAGTACTTC. Translation gives CAWTLEGAYPYEQYF.

The V gene is TRBV5-6, the J gene TRBJ2-1; 9 positions match TRBD2. With V trimmed by 5 bases and J by 0 bases, 9 bases remained unmatched. CDR1 is SGHDT and CDR2 is YYEEEE in the germline V gene. The CDR3 runs to 17 residues. Written as DNA, the CDR3 is TGTGCCAGCAGTCGTGGGAGTAGCGGGAGCTCCTACAATGAGCAGTTCTTC. Translated, it gives CASSRGSSGSSYNEQFF.

The chain has TRBV7-6 and TRBJ2-1; 10 nucleotides align to TRBD2. Per the germline V gene, CDR1 is SGHVS and CDR2 is FNYEAQ. The V segment lost 5 bases and the J segment 5 bases; nucleotides outside the gene matches: 6. This CDR3 has 15 amino acids. This CDR3 is CASSPSSGSNNEQFF. The CDR3 DNA follows: TGTGCCAGCAGCCCCTCTAGCGGGAGCAACAATGAGCAGTTCTTC. The whole variable domain, filled in from reference TRBV7-6 and TRBJ2-1, reads GAGVSQSPRYKVTKRGQDVALRCDPISGHVSLYWYRQALGQGPEFLTYFNYEAQQDKSGLPNDRFSAERPEGSISTLTIQRTEQRDSAMYRCASSPSSGSNNEQFFGPGTRLTVL.

The genes are TRBV5-1 and TRBJ2-5; D is uncertain. V dropped 4 bases and J dropped 5 bases, with 21 bases sitting between them. Germline CDR1 reads SGHRS; CDR2 reads YFSETQ. This CDR3 is 16 amino acids long. The CDR3 nucleotides are TGCGCCAGCAGCCCCCAGTTGCGGCGGTCGGTTGAGACCCAGTACTTC. Its translation is CASSPQLRRSVETQYF.

This chain connects TRBV14 to TRBJ1-2, with TRBD1 matching over 12 bases. After removal of 4 bases from V and 4 bases from J, the junction contained 7 bases not matched to a gene. Germline V gene sequence: CDR1 SGHDN, CDR2 FVKESK. This CDR3 comprises 16 residues. CDR3 nucleotide sequence: TGTGCCAGCAGCCCAGGGACAGGGGGCTTCGGCTATGGCTACACCTTC. Its protein product is CASSPGTGGFGYGYTF.

This clone has just one count. CDR3: CASSPGQGPVLTF. DNA for the CDR3: TGTGCCAGCAGCCCCGGGCAGGGTCCCGTCCTGACTTTC. The chain has TRBV5-6 and TRBJ2-6; the D gene is possibly TRBD1 (5 bases). From germline, CDR1 is SGHDT and CDR2 YYEEEE. The CDR3 is made up of 13 amino acids. V was cut by 4 bases and J by 12 bases, with 14 bases left in between.

V is TRBV27 and J is TRBJ2-7; D not resolved. V was shortened by 7 bases and J by 2 bases, with 18 bases between the two germline ends. This CDR3 is built from 15 residues. CDR1 MNHEY and CDR2 SMNVEV come from the germline V gene (reference sequence). CDR3 loop: CASKINLQATYEQYF. The CDR3 coding sequence is TGTGCCAGCAAAATAAATCTCCAGGCAACCTACGAGCAGTACTTC.

The J gene is TRBJ1-2, the V gene TRBV28; 7 bases line up with TRBD1. Germline-derived CDR1 and CDR2 are MDHEN and SYDVKM. V shed 6 bases, J shed 4 bases, and the junction held 5 bases outside the gene matches. The CDR3 consists of 13 residues. The CDR3 DNA reads TGTGCCAGCAGCCCGCAGGGGGGCTATGGCTACACCTTC. Its protein product is CASSPQGGYGYTF.